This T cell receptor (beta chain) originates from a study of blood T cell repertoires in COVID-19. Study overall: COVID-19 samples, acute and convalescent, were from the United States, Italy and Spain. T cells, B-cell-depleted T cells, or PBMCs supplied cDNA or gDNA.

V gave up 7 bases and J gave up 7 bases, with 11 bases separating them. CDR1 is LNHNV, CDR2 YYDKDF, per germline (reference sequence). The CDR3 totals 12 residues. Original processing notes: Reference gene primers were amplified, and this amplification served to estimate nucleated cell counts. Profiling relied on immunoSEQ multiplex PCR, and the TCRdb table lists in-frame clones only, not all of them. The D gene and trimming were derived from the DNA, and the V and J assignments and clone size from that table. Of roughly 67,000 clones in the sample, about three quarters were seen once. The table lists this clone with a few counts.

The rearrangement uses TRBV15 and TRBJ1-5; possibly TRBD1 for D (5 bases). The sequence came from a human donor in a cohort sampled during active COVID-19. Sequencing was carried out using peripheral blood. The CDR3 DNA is TGTGCCACCAAGCAGGGTCTACAGCCCCAGCATTTT. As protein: CATKQGLQPQHF.